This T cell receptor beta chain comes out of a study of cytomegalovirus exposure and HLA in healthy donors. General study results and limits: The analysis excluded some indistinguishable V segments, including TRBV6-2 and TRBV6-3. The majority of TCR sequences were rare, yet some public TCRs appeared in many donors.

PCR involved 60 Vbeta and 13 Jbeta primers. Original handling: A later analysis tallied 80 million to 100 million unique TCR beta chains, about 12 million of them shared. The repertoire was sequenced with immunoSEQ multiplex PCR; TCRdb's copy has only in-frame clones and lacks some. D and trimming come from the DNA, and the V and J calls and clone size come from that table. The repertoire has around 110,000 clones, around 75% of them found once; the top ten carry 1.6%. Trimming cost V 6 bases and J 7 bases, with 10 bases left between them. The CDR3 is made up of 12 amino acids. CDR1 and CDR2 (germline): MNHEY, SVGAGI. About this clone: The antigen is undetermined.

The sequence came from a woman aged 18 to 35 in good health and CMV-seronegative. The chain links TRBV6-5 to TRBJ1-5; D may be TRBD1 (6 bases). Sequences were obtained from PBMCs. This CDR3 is CASSTGSQPQHF. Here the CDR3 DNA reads TGTGCCAGCAGCACAGGGAGCCAGCCCCAGCATTTT.